Given below is one T cell receptor beta chain in context. Its antigen is undetermined. With 2 bases clipped from V and 3 bases from J, the junction kept 5 bases outside the gene matches. The CDR3 extends over 15 amino acids. Germline loops: CDR1 SGHRS, CDR2 YFSETQ. All donors comprised healthy Caucasians. TCRdb independently ran MiXCR on the 5' RACE reads; one entry per CDR3 protein. The sample lists about 530,000 distinct CDR3 sequences, approximately 20% occurring once. These data belong to a study of identical twins. General study points: Zero-insertion findings could be partly confounded by invariant cells (MAIT and iNKT cells).

These data also featured in a second study, about yellow fever vaccine responses in identical twins.

The TCR sequence derives from a woman between 18 and 29 years old in good health. The specimen was CD4+ T cells sorted from blood. This rearrangement joins TRBV5-1 to TRBJ2-1, with 7 nucleotides matching TRBD1. DNA for the CDR3: TGCGCCAGCAGCTTTTTACAGGGGCACTACAATGAGCAGTTCTTC. Amino acids: CASSFLQGHYNEQFF. Based on the CDR3 plus reference TRBV5-1 and TRBJ2-1, the full variable domain is KAGVTQTPRYLIKTRGQQVTLSCSPISGHRSVSWYQQTPGQGLQFLFEYFSETQRNKGNFPGRFSGRQFSNSRSEMNVSTLELGDSALYLCASSFLQGHYNEQFFGPGTRLTVL.